A selection of T cell receptor beta chains follows, all from one sample in a study of technical replicates of blood from a handful of donors. The assay was immunoSEQ multiplex PCR, and TCRdb's table has in-frame clones only and misses some. The sample comprises 65,000 to 90,000 clones, 85% to 95% of which are singletons, and roughly 4.5% rests with the top ten. Material for sequencing was PBMCs. These receptors all stem from a human donor in good health. Some clones in this sample may be carry-over from other donors' samples. Each CDR3 is given with its conserved first and last residue. Fields, in order: J gene, V gene, CDR3 length, D gene, clone size, CDR3 DNA, CDR3 protein. A D gene is named only where the DNA matches it firmly. Only some rows state a clone size, as once, few, many or a class for expanded clones.

J: TRBJ2-7; V: TRBV7-9; length: 14; D: -; size: -; DNA: TGTGCCAGCAGTATCACCAGGGGCCAATACGAGCAGTACTTC; CDR3: CASSITRGQYEQYF
J: TRBJ2-7; V: TRBV2; length: 13; D: -; size: -; DNA: TGTGCCAGCAGTGCTCAGGGGATTGGCGAGCAGTACTTC; CDR3: CASSAQGIGEQYF
J: TRBJ2-3; V: TRBV7-2; length: 14; D: TRBD2; size: -; DNA: TGTGCCAGCAGCCGCGGGGGGCTCACAGATACGCAGTATTTT; CDR3: CASSRGGLTDTQYF
J: TRBJ2-2; V: TRBV10-3; length: 20; D: -; size: -; DNA: TGTGCCATCAGTGAACTTCCTGGACTAACCGGGACGTCGAACACCGGGGAGCTGTTTTTT; CDR3: CAISELPGLTGTSNTGELFF
J: TRBJ2-7; V: TRBV29-1; length: 11; D: TRBD2; size: few; DNA: TGCAGCGTTGGACTAGCTTACGAGCAGTACTTC; CDR3: CSVGLAYEQYF
J: TRBJ2-1; V: TRBV9; length: 13; D: -; size: -; DNA: TGTGCCAGCAGCGTAGGGGCAGTGGATGAGCAGTTCTTC; CDR3: CASSVGAVDEQFF
J: TRBJ1-2; V: TRBV7-9; length: 15; D: -; size: -; DNA: TGTGCCAGCAGCTTACTTTTCTCAGGGGCATATGGCTACACCTTC; CDR3: CASSLLFSGAYGYTF
J: TRBJ2-1; V: TRBV5-1; length: 14; D: -; size: -; DNA: TGCGCCAGCAGCTTCTCGGGGGCCTACAATGAGCAGTTCTTC; CDR3: CASSFSGAYNEQFF
J: TRBJ2-7; V: TRBV6-1; length: 13; D: -; size: -; DNA: TGTGCCAGCAGTGAACGGGAACAATCCGTGCAGTACTTC; CDR3: CASSEREQSVQYF
J: TRBJ2-3; V: TRBV7-3; length: 16; D: -; size: -; DNA: TGTGCCAGCAGCTTAATAGGGGGGGATTTATCGAATACGCAGTATTTT; CDR3: CASSLIGGDLSNTQYF
J: TRBJ2-1; V: TRBV27; length: 15; D: TRBD2; size: -; DNA: TGTGCCAGCAGATACCTAGCGGGGACTTACAATGAGCAGTTCTTC; CDR3: CASRYLAGTYNEQFF
J: TRBJ2-2; V: TRBV7-8; length: 15; D: TRBD1; size: -; DNA: TGTGCCAGCAGCCCTAGGGACAGGGGCACCGGGGAGCTGTTTTTT; CDR3: CASSPRDRGTGELFF
J: TRBJ2-5; V: TRBV10-3; length: 14; D: -; size: -; DNA: TGTGCCATCAGTGACAGGGTGACAGGAGAGACCCAGTACTTC; CDR3: CAISDRVTGETQYF
J: TRBJ1-4; V: TRBV30; length: 14; D: -; size: -; DNA: TGTGCCTGGAGGTCTAGGTTGAGTAATGAAAAACTGTTTTTT; CDR3: CAWRSRLSNEKLFF
J: TRBJ2-7; V: TRBV2; length: 12; D: -; size: -; DNA: TGTGCCAGCAGTGCATCCAGCTACGAGCAGTACTTC; CDR3: CASSASSYEQYF
J: TRBJ1-2; V: TRBV6-5; length: 15; D: TRBD1; size: -; DNA: TGTGCCAGCAGTTACGCGGGACAGGGTGCCTATGGCTACACCTTC; CDR3: CASSYAGQGAYGYTF
J: TRBJ1-3; V: TRBV5-1; length: 16; D: -; size: -; DNA: TGCGCCAGCAGCTTGGACAGTACCCTCTCTGGAAACACCATATATTTT; CDR3: CASSLDSTLSGNTIYF
J: TRBJ2-7; V: TRBV6-6; length: 15; D: -; size: -; DNA: TGTGCCAGCAGGGACCCCCTTGCGGGCTCCTACGAGCAGTACTTC; CDR3: CASRDPLAGSYEQYF
J: TRBJ1-2; V: TRBV7-2; length: 15; D: -; size: -; DNA: TGTGCCAGCAGCTTAGGTGGGGCGTCGGACTATGGCTACACCTTC; CDR3: CASSLGGASDYGYTF
J: TRBJ1-2; V: TRBV6-5; length: 13; D: TRBD1; size: -; DNA: TGTGCCAGCAGTGCAGGGACAGCTGAGAGAGGCACCTTC; CDR3: CASSAGTAERGTF
J: TRBJ1-1; V: TRBV19; length: 14; D: -; size: -; DNA: TGTGCCAGTAGAAGGACAGTAAGGGACACTGAAGCTTTCTTT; CDR3: CASRRTVRDTEAFF
J: TRBJ1-6; V: TRBV7-2; length: 15; D: TRBD1; size: -; DNA: TGTGCCAGCAGCCCGCGGGCAGGGGGCCTTTCACCCCTCCACTTT; CDR3: CASSPRAGGLSPLHF
J: TRBJ1-2; V: TRBV5-6; length: 16; D: -; size: -; DNA: TGTGCCAGCAGCGCGGGGGTCAAAGCTATTAACTATGGCTACACCTTC; CDR3: CASSAGVKAINYGYTF
J: TRBJ1-2; V: TRBV6-1; length: 15; D: TRBD1; size: -; DNA: TGTGCCAGCAGCAAAGACAGGGAACGTACCTATGGCTACACCTTC; CDR3: CASSKDRERTYGYTF
J: TRBJ2-5; V: TRBV11-1; length: 12; D: -; size: -; DNA: TGTGCCAGCAGGGGGCTCTTGGAGACCCAGTACTTC; CDR3: CASRGLLETQYF
J: TRBJ1-3; V: TRBV4-3; length: 18; D: TRBD1; size: -; DNA: TGCGCCAGCAGCCAAGACTCTCAACAGGGGGCGGGTGGAAACACCATATATTTT; CDR3: CASSQDSQQGAGGNTIYF
J: TRBJ1-2; V: TRBV7-9; length: 16; D: -; size: -; DNA: TGTGCCAGCAGCTCGGGGGGAGTGGGCAGCCACTATGGCTACACCTTC; CDR3: CASSSGGVGSHYGYTF
J: TRBJ1-5; V: TRBV5-6; length: 14; D: -; size: -; DNA: TGTGCCAGCAGCCCGCAGGGGAGCAATCAGCCCCAGCATTTT; CDR3: CASSPQGSNQPQHF
J: TRBJ1-2; V: TRBV5-6; length: 17; D: -; size: -; DNA: TGTGCCAGCAGCCCGGCCCCAGGATCCCGAAATAACTATGGCTACACCTTC; CDR3: CASSPAPGSRNNYGYTF
J: TRBJ2-1; V: TRBV6-5; length: 14; D: -; size: -; DNA: TGTGCCAGCAGCCCTGAAACTAGCACCAATGAGCAGTTCTTC; CDR3: CASSPETSTNEQFF
J: TRBJ1-1; V: TRBV7-2; length: 13; D: -; size: -; DNA: TGTGCCAGCAGCTTATCGGGGGGAGCTGAAGCTTTCTTT; CDR3: CASSLSGGAEAFF
J: TRBJ1-6; V: TRBV6-1; length: 15; D: -; size: -; DNA: TGTGCCAGCAGTGAACTAACTCCTCCCGATTCACCCCTCCACTTT; CDR3: CASSELTPPDSPLHF
J: TRBJ1-1; V: TRBV29-1; length: 16; D: -; size: -; DNA: TGCAGCGTCGCGGGGCAGGTCGTGGGCATGAACACTGAAGCTTTCTTT; CDR3: CSVAGQVVGMNTEAFF
J: TRBJ1-2; V: TRBV27; length: 13; D: -; size: -; DNA: TGTGCCAGCAGACTAACCGGGTCCTATGGCTACACCTTC; CDR3: CASRLTGSYGYTF
J: TRBJ2-7; V: TRBV2; length: 14; D: TRBD2; size: -; DNA: TGTGCCAGCAGCCCCCGGGAGGACTCCTACGAGCAGTACTTC; CDR3: CASSPREDSYEQYF
J: TRBJ1-1; V: TRBV4-2; length: 12; D: -; size: few; DNA: TGTGCCAGCAGCCAACGGGGGACTGAAGCTTTCTTT; CDR3: CASSQRGTEAFF
J: TRBJ2-1; V: TRBV5-1; length: 14; D: -; size: -; DNA: TGCGCCAGCAGCACAGGGCTATCTTACAATGAGCAGTTCTTC; CDR3: CASSTGLSYNEQFF
J: TRBJ2-3; V: TRBV6-6; length: 14; D: -; size: -; DNA: TGTGCCAGCAGTGGGACACTCGACCCCGATACGCAGTATTTT; CDR3: CASSGTLDPDTQYF
J: TRBJ2-1; V: TRBV11-2; length: 13; D: TRBD1; size: -; DNA: TGTGCCAGCAGCCTGTCAGGGTGGACAGGACAGTTCTTC; CDR3: CASSLSGWTGQFF
J: TRBJ2-7; V: TRBV19; length: 14; D: TRBD2; size: -; DNA: TGTGCCAGTAAAGTAAAAAGCGGGATCTACGAGCAGTACTTC; CDR3: CASKVKSGIYEQYF
J: TRBJ1-4; V: TRBV4-2; length: 19; D: TRBD1; size: -; DNA: TGTGCCAGCAGCCAAGATTCCGGGACAGGGAGCCCCCTGAGCGAAAAACTGTTTTTT; CDR3: CASSQDSGTGSPLSEKLFF
J: TRBJ1-1; V: TRBV5-1; length: 14; D: TRBD1; size: -; DNA: TGCGCCAGCAGCTTCGGGACAGGGAGGACTGAAGCTTTCTTT; CDR3: CASSFGTGRTEAFF
J: TRBJ2-5; V: TRBV7-9; length: 15; D: -; size: -; DNA: TGTGCCAGCAGCTTAGCGGCCGCAGGGCAAGAGACCCAGTACTTC; CDR3: CASSLAAAGQETQYF
J: TRBJ2-7; V: TRBV7-8; length: 15; D: TRBD1; size: many; DNA: TGTGCCAGCAGCTTAGTGCTGGGGACAGGGGACGAGCAGTACTTC; CDR3: CASSLVLGTGDEQYF
J: TRBJ1-5; V: TRBV27; length: 15; D: TRBD1; size: once; DNA: TGTGCCAGCAGTTTGGGACAGGGGCGCAATCAGCCCCAGCATTTT; CDR3: CASSLGQGRNQPQHF
J: TRBJ2-2; V: TRBV5-1; length: 15; D: -; size: -; DNA: TGCGCCAGCAGCTTGTCGGCTAGCGTCACCGGGGAGCTGTTTTTT; CDR3: CASSLSASVTGELFF
J: TRBJ1-5; V: TRBV19; length: 14; D: -; size: -; DNA: TGTGCCACAACGGACAGTCTACTCAATCAGCCCCAGCATTTT; CDR3: CATTDSLLNQPQHF
J: TRBJ1-6; V: TRBV19; length: 12; D: -; size: -; DNA: TGTGCCAGTAGTCACTTTTCTGCACCCCTCCACTTT; CDR3: CASSHFSAPLHF
J: TRBJ2-5; V: TRBV9; length: 16; D: TRBD1; size: -; DNA: TGTGCCAGCAGCGCGAGGCCTAACAGGGGCCAAGAGACCCAGTACTTC; CDR3: CASSARPNRGQETQYF
J: TRBJ1-1; V: TRBV18; length: 15; D: -; size: -; DNA: TGTGCCAGCTCACCCACTCAGGGAGGGAACACTGAAGCTTTCTTT; CDR3: CASSPTQGGNTEAFF